Below, 8 T cell receptor beta chains from the same sample are listed, as sequenced in a study of T cell responses to AZD1222 COVID-19 vaccine. TCRdb's table, derived via immunoSEQ multiplex PCR, lists solely in-frame clones and lacks some. The top ten clones hold around 1% of a sample with about 220,000 clones, 90% to 95% of them seen once. Here the sequenced sample was peripheral blood, taken on day 0 of MenACWY control vaccination. Receptors originate from an adult in good health.

The chain couples TRBV7-8 to TRBJ1-4; D remains unclear. The germline V and J ends were trimmed by 5 bases and 7 bases, with 11 bases remaining between them. This CDR3 is built from 13 residues. The V gene's germline CDR1 is SGHVS and CDR2 FQNEAQ. In nucleotides, the CDR3 is TGTGCCAGCAGCCCTCGTAGCGGTGAAAAACTGTTTTTT. Protein product: CASSPRSGEKLFF. Looking up the rest from reference TRBV7-8 and TRBJ1-4 gives the full variable domain: GAGVSQSPRYKVAKRGQDVALRCDPISGHVSLFWYQQALGQGPEFLTYFQNEAQLDKSGLPSDRFFAERPEGSVSTLKIQRTQQEDSAVYLCASSPRSGEKLFFGSGTQLSVL.

A few counts support this clone. The V and J genes are TRBV11-1 and TRBJ1-6; 9 bases are a match to TRBD1. V was pared by 3 bases and J by 9 bases, with 0 bases of the junction left unmatched. Looked up from germline, CDR1 is SGHAT and CDR2 is FQDESV (reference sequence). There are 13 residues in the CDR3. CDR3 loop: CASSLDRGSPLHF. The CDR3 nucleotides read TGTGCCAGCAGCTTGGACAGGGGTTCACCCCTCCACTTT.

The chain joins TRBV12-3 or TRBV12-4 to TRBJ1-2, with D hard to call. The CDR3 runs 12 residues. Trimming took 3 bases from V and 4 from J, leaving 6 bases between them. The CDR3 spells CASSFGGYGYTF. As DNA, the CDR3 is TGTGCCAGCAGTTTTGGCGGCTATGGCTACACCTTC.

The rearrangement uses TRBV28 and TRBJ1-2; D not resolved. Between the trimmed V and J ends, which lost 8 bases and 4 bases, there was a span of 8 bases. Germline V CDR1 and CDR2: MDHEN, SYDVKM. The length of the CDR3 is 11 residues. The CDR3 loop is CASGIIYGYTF. The CDR3 region has the DNA TGTGCCAGCGGGATCATCTATGGCTACACCTTC.

This chain uses TRBV11-2 with TRBJ1-2; D unclear. Deletions cut 5 bases from V and 8 bases from J, with 15 bases between. The germline CDR1 and CDR2 sequences are SGHAT and FQNNGV. CDR3 length: 13 amino acids. DNA for the CDR3: TGTGCCAGCAGCCTCCAAACCCTGAGGGGCTACACCTTC. Amino acids: CASSLQTLRGYTF.

V is TRBV7-2 and J is TRBJ1-3; D is possibly TRBD1 (5 bases). The length of the CDR3 is 16 residues. The germline V gene encodes CDR1 SGHTA and CDR2 FQGNSA. The V gene lost 4 bases and the J gene lost 2 bases, with 15 bases spanning the gap. The CDR3 nucleotides are TGTGCCAGCAGCTCTATGACAGCGGACACTGGAAACACCATATATTTT. It codes for CASSSMTADTGNTIYF.

V usage is TRBV28 and J usage is TRBJ2-7; D may correspond to TRBD1 or TRBD2 (5 bases each). Trimming left V 1 base short and J 5 bases short, with 15 bases between. The CDR3 has 15 amino acids. The germline CDR1 and CDR2 sequences are MDHEN and SYDVKM. Written as DNA, the CDR3 is TGTGCCAGCAGTTTATTGGGACCCCGGAGGCACGAGCAGTACTTC. Protein sequence: CASSLLGPRRHEQYF.

This chain joins TRBV28 and TRBJ1-2; D gene uncertain. Germline V gene sequence: CDR1 MDHEN, CDR2 SYDVKM. Trimming stripped 5 bases from V and 4 bases from J, with 14 bases between. The CDR3 totals 14 residues. The CDR3 coding sequence is TGTGCCAGCAGTCTCCCCGGAAGAACCTATGGCTACACCTTC. It yields the protein CASSLPGRTYGYTF.